The clone carrying this T cell receptor beta chain was observed a few times. Its specificity is not known. The V gene end was trimmed by 8 bases and the J gene end by 0 bases; junction bases not matched to a gene: 9. Germline V gene sequence: CDR1 SEHNR, CDR2 FQNEAQ (reference sequence). This CDR3 has 16 residues. The sample originates from a study of T-cell reconstitution after alpha-beta-depleted transplantation in children. Findings of the study overall: It was newly produced T cells that mostly accounted for T-cell counts and diversity one year after transplant. Expanded clones from the graft, numbering several hundred, reportedly supplied alpha-beta T cells about two months after transplant.

Construction of the TCRbeta library involved unique molecular identifiers. TCRdb reprocessed the PCR reads via MiXCR and lists one record per CDR3 protein. The sample has 500,000 to 650,000 distinct CDR3 sequences, around 10% seen once. The V call is TRBV7-9, the J call TRBJ2-1; TRBD2 agrees at 8 bases. Sequenced here: PBMCs, mostly from graft donor cells, sampled 180 days after TCRalphabeta/CD19-depleted stem cell transplant. This TCR came from a female patient under 10 years old who had a stem cell transplant for aplastic anemia, so the T cells may come from the graft donor. CDR3 bases: TGTGCCAGCGGTCCCGAGACTAGCGCCTCCTACAATGAGCAGTTCTTC. Protein product: CASGPETSASYNEQFF.